Listed here is a single T cell receptor beta chain. Its target is unknown. Libraries were prepared by immunoSEQ multiplex PCR; TCRdb keeps only in-frame clonotypes and omits some of them. The table includes nearly 110,000 clones, more than 70% detected once. The data are from a study of T cell responses to AZD1222 COVID-19 vaccine. Trimming stripped 2 bases from V and 7 bases from J, with 18 bases between. CDR3 size: 17 residues. The germline V gene encodes CDR1 SGHDN and CDR2 FVKESK. Broader study findings: Clonal diversity was possibly underestimated, and white British individuals and females predominated among donors. Among spike-specific TCRs, nearly half reportedly target unmutated variant regions. CD4 TCRs associated with vaccination spanned spike, dominating at 160-218 and 743-854. The study sampled repertoires only after the peak T cell response.

The sample in question was peripheral blood, obtained on day 0 of AZD1222 vaccination. The TCR was taken from an adult in good health. V is TRBV14 and J is TRBJ1-6, with D possibly TRBD1 on 5 matching bases. The CDR3 DNA is TGTGCCAGCAGCCAACCTAAGGCGGCAGGGCTAAATTCACCCCTCCACTTT. It codes for CASSQPKAAGLNSPLHF.